Listed here are 30 T cell receptor beta chains from one sample, sequenced in a study of T cell responses to AZD1222 COVID-19 vaccine. The repertoire was sequenced with immunoSEQ multiplex PCR; TCRdb's copy has only in-frame clones and lacks some. The data show about 70,000 clones, roughly 85% seen once. The specimen comprised peripheral blood, sampled on day 0 of AZD1222 vaccination. These receptors all come from an adult in good health.

A note on this clone: Additional DNA sequences in this sample encode the identical CDR3. The chain uses TRBV4-1 and TRBJ1-2, with 8 bases lining up with TRBD1. This CDR3 is 15 amino acids long. CDR1 and CDR2 from the germline V gene are MGHRA and YSYEKL. Trimming at V came to 3 bases and at J to 1 base, leaving 4 bases not matched to a gene. DNA of the CDR3: TGCGCCAGCAGCCAGGGGACAGGTGTTAACTATGGCTACACCTTC. Amino acid sequence: CASSQGTGVNYGYTF.

The sample holds a few counts of this clone. This chain uses TRBV19 with TRBJ2-2; 10 positions agree with TRBD1. The CDR3 is 14 residues long. Germline V lookup: CDR1 LNHDA, CDR2 SQIVND (reference sequence). J lost 11 bases, V lost 5 bases, and 8 bases had no gene match. DNA of the CDR3: TGTGCCAGTAGTTCCGGGACAGGGGCTCTCGAGCTGTTTTTT. Translating it yields CASSSGTGALELFF. Full variable domain (missing parts from reference TRBV19 and TRBJ2-2): DGGITQSPKYLFRKEGQNVTLSCEQNLNHDAMYWYRQDPGQGLRLIYYSQIVNDFQKGDIAEGYSVSREKKESFPLTVTSAQKNPTAFYLCASSSGTGALELFFGEGSRLTVL.

In its sample, this clone was seen a few times. The rearrangement links TRBV5-6 to TRBJ2-7, with TRBD2 matching 8 bases. This CDR3 is 15 amino acids long. The germline V gene has CDR1 SGHDT and CDR2 YYEEEE. With 7 bases clipped from V and 0 bases from J, the junction kept 9 bases outside the gene matches. Here the CDR3 reads CASSLGGLGSYEQYF. The CDR3 DNA is TGTGCCAGCTCCTTGGGGGGACTAGGCTCCTACGAGCAGTACTTC.

This chain joins TRBV9 and TRBJ2-1; 11 bases are shared with TRBD1. The germline gives CDR1 SGDLS, CDR2 YYNGEE. The CDR3 is made up of 19 amino acids. The V segment lost 0 bases and the J segment 1 base; nucleotides outside the gene matches: 9. In nucleotides, the CDR3 is TGTGCCAGCAGCGTAGTAGGCTTAGGACAGGGGGCTTCCTACAATGAGCAGTTCTTC. Residues: CASSVVGLGQGASYNEQFF. The variable domain in full, with the rest retrieved from reference TRBV9 and TRBJ2-1, is DSGVTQTPKHLITATGQRVTLRCSPRSGDLSVYWYQQSLDQGLQFLIQYYNGEERAKGNILERFSAQQFPDLHSELNLSSLELGDSALYFCASSVVGLGQGASYNEQFFGPGTRLTVL.

V is TRBV6-2 or TRBV6-3 and J is TRBJ2-7, with D perhaps TRBD1 (5 bases). The CDR3 sequence is 16 residues long. Between the trimmed V and J ends, which lost 6 bases and 4 bases, there was a span of 22 bases. The germline gives CDR1 MNHEY, CDR2 SVGEGT. The CDR3 DNA sequence: TGTGCCAGCAGCCCCCTCCCTCGACAGTTTGCTTACGAGCAGTACTTC. Translated: CASSPLPRQFAYEQYF.

The chain has TRBV5-4 and TRBJ2-5, with D perhaps matching TRBD1 or TRBD2 (5 bases each). With 1 base removed from V and 4 bases from J, the gap between germline ends came to 17 bases. CDR1 and CDR2 (germline): SGHNT, YYREEE (reference sequence). CDR3 length: 16 amino acids. CDR3 amino acids: CASSLFGGSRGETQYF. CDR3 in DNA: TGTGCCAGCAGCTTGTTTGGGGGTTCGAGAGGAGAGACCCAGTACTTC. The full variable domain, rest sourced from reference TRBV5-4 and TRBJ2-5, is ETGVTQSPTHLIKTRGQQVTLRCSSQSGHNTVSWYQQALGQGPQFIFQYYREEENGRGNFPPRFSGLQFPNYSSELNVNALELDDSALYLCASSLFGGSRGETQYFGPGTRLLVL.

The J gene is TRBJ2-7, the V gene TRBV4-1; TRBD1 agrees at 7 bases. The length of the CDR3 is 16 residues. With 0 bases clipped from V and 1 base from J, the junction kept 6 bases outside the gene matches. CDR1 is MGHRA and CDR2 is YSYEKL in the germline V gene. Written as DNA, the CDR3 is TGCGCCAGCAGCCAAGATCTTTTGGACAGGTCCTACGAGCAGTACTTC. Its translation is CASSQDLLDRSYEQYF.

This chain uses TRBV2 with TRBJ1-2; D remains ambiguous. The ends were cut back, 4 bases at V and 5 bases at J, with 11 bases in the middle. The germline gives CDR1 SNHLY, CDR2 FYNNEI. The CDR3 contains 13 residues. The CDR3: CASSGPFEYGYTF. Here the CDR3 DNA reads TGTGCCAGCAGTGGACCTTTCGAGTATGGCTACACCTTC.

The chain combines TRBV12-1 with TRBJ1-2. TRBV12-1 is noted as a pseudogene. This CDR3 is built from 15 residues. The CDR3, as DNA: TGTCCTACGCTCGGGGTAATTGGGGATAACTATGGCTACACCTTC. Residues: CPTLGVIGDNYGYTF.

The chain is built from TRBV6-4 and TRBJ1-2, with D possibly matching TRBD1 (6 bases). From germline, CDR1 is MRHNA and CDR2 SNTAGT. V was clipped by 1 base and J by 7 bases, with 13 bases between them. The CDR3 spans 14 residues. The CDR3 spells CASSDLLGAGGYTF. In DNA form, the CDR3 reads TGTGCCAGCAGTGACTTGTTGGGGGCTGGTGGCTACACCTTC.

This chain connects TRBV20-1 to TRBJ1-2; 7 bases line up with TRBD1. The CDR3 loop spans 11 amino acids. V shed 5 bases and J 7 bases; nucleotides not matched to a gene: 4. Germline V gives CDR1 DFQATT, CDR2 SNEGSKA (reference sequence). CDR3 loop: CSAVPGGGYTF. The DNA of the CDR3 is TGCAGTGCTGTTCCAGGGGGTGGCTACACCTTC.

This clone was picked up one time. This chain links TRBV6-1 with TRBJ1-1, with 8 positions matching TRBD1. V dropped 4 bases and J dropped 5; count of bases not matched to a gene: 12. In germline, CDR1 is MNHNS, CDR2 SASEGT. CDR3 length equals 16 residues. CDR3 in DNA: TGTGCCAGCAGTGCCAGGACAGGGTTCGGGGGGACTGAAGCTTTCTTT. It is translated as CASSARTGFGGTEAFF.

V gene TRBV12-5 combines with J gene TRBJ2-7, with unresolved D. The germline gives CDR1 LGHNT, CDR2 FRNRAP. The CDR3 sequence is 11 residues long. Trimming stripped 1 base from V and 4 bases from J, with 2 bases between. CDR3 nucleotides: TGTGCTAGTGGTTTGGGTTACGAGCAGTACTTC. Amino acid sequence: CASGLGYEQYF.

This clone was detected once. The J gene is TRBJ2-5, the V gene TRBV4-1, with D perhaps matching TRBD1 (6 bases). V gave up 4 bases and J gave up 5 bases, with 17 bases separating them. The CDR3 contains 15 residues. Per germline, CDR1 MGHRA and CDR2 YSYEKL. CDR3 DNA: TGCGCCAGCAGCCCCCGGGACACGGACGTGGAGACCCAGTACTTC. It encodes CASSPRDTDVETQYF.

The chain carries TRBV19 and TRBJ2-1; TRBD2 agrees at 8 bases. The germline gives CDR1 LNHDA, CDR2 SQIVND (reference sequence). The CDR3 contains 15 residues. V was clipped by 7 bases and J by 9 bases; unmatched bases: 14. The CDR3 region is CASTLDFWAGGEQFF. The CDR3 DNA follows: TGTGCCAGTACCTTGGATTTCTGGGCGGGGGGTGAGCAGTTCTTC.

This clone was seen a handful of times. V is TRBV19 and J is TRBJ2-1, with D tentatively TRBD2 (6 bases). The germline V gene has CDR1 LNHDA and CDR2 SQIVND (reference sequence). This CDR3 has 16 residues. Trimming cost V 3 bases and J 1 base, with 13 bases left between them. CDR3 sequence (DNA): TGTGCCAGTAGTATCAGGGCGGGGAATTCCTACAATGAGCAGTTCTTC. Encoded protein: CASSIRAGNSYNEQFF.

CDR3 residues: CASRRGHLSSYEQYF. CDR3 nucleotide sequence: TGTGCCAGCAGACGTGGACACCTGAGCTCCTACGAGCAGTACTTC. The gene calls are TRBV7-2 and TRBJ2-7, with D possibly TRBD1 on 5 matching bases. Germline CDR1 reads SGHTA; CDR2 reads FQGNSA. V dropped 6 bases and J dropped 0 bases, with 15 bases sitting between them. This CDR3 region has 15 residues.

This rearrangement joins TRBV7-9 to TRBJ1-1; D is unresolved. Trimming removed 5 bases from V and 4 bases from J, with 11 bases in between. Germline CDR1 and CDR2: SEHNR and FQNEAQ (reference sequence). The CDR3 runs 13 residues. CDR3 sequence reads: CASSTEMGTEAFF. CDR3 coding DNA: TGTGCCAGCAGCACAGAGATGGGCACTGAAGCTTTCTTT.

The chain has TRBV25-1 and TRBJ2-5, with 8 nucleotides matching TRBD1. Germline V gives CDR1 MGHDK, CDR2 SYGVNS. The CDR3 runs to 15 residues. Trimming took 5 bases from V and 5 from J; bases not matched to a gene: 10. The CDR3 loop is CASSPHRGVVETQYF. For the CDR3, the DNA is TGTGCCAGCAGTCCCCACAGGGGGGTAGTTGAGACCCAGTACTTC.

The rearrangement joins TRBV2 to TRBJ2-3; D perhaps matches TRBD1 (6 bases). V shed 6 bases and J shed 1 base, with 11 bases lying between them. Germline V CDR1 and CDR2: SNHLY, FYNNEI. This CDR3 is built from 14 residues. CDR3 loop: CASRRDTGTDTQYF. The CDR3 DNA reads TGTGCCAGCAGACGGGACACGGGCACAGATACGCAGTATTTT.

The V and J genes are TRBV18 and TRBJ1-4, with no clear D. The CDR3 runs 13 residues. Trimming shortened V by 2 bases and J by 7 bases, and 8 bases separated the two germline ends. Germline assignment: CDR1 KGHSH and CDR2 LQKENI. The CDR3 DNA sequence: TGTGCCAGCTCACCAGCGGCGGGTGAAAAACTGTTTTTT. The encoded protein is CASSPAAGEKLFF.

The chain joins TRBV19 to TRBJ2-7; D not resolved. Germline V gene sequence: CDR1 LNHDA, CDR2 SQIVND (reference sequence). Trimming left V 7 bases short and J 0 bases short, with 7 bases between. The CDR3 is 12 amino acids. CDR3 in DNA: TGTGCCAGTACCTCAGGCTCCTACGAGCAGTACTTC. Translated: CASTSGSYEQYF.

In DNA, the CDR3 is TGTGCCAGCACCCAGAGGACTAGCGGCACCGGGGAGCTGTTTTTT. Translated, it gives CASTQRTSGTGELFF. The gene calls are TRBV7-2 and TRBJ2-2; 10 positions agree with TRBD2. The CDR3 spans 15 residues. Germline lookup yields CDR1 SGHTA and CDR2 FQGNSA. V lost 7 bases and J lost 4; bases outside the gene matches: 6.

The rearrangement uses TRBV27 and TRBJ1-1; 7 nucleotides line up with TRBD1. Germline V lookup: CDR1 MNHEY, CDR2 SMNVEV (reference sequence). CDR3 size: 17 residues. J lost 1 base, V lost 6 bases, and 14 bases had no gene match. The CDR3 protein is CASSPIVRGLGNTEAFF. As DNA, the CDR3 is TGTGCCAGCAGCCCTATTGTTAGGGGGCTGGGGAACACTGAAGCTTTCTTT.

The rearrangement links TRBV7-6 to TRBJ2-1; possibly TRBD1 for D (6 bases). The V and J ends lost 5 bases and 2 bases respectively, with 13 bases between them. From germline, CDR1 is SGHVS and CDR2 FNYEAQ. The CDR3 contains 15 residues. The CDR3 DNA is TGTGCCAGCAGCCCACGGACAGCGACCTACAATGAGCAGTTCTTC. As protein: CASSPRTATYNEQFF.

The chain links TRBV6-1 to TRBJ2-5; possible D gene TRBD2, 6 bases. Trimming took 3 bases from V and 5 from J, leaving 19 bases between them. Looked up from germline, CDR1 is MNHNS and CDR2 is SASEGT. The CDR3 extends over 16 amino acids. CDR3 residues: CASSEGGVVGWETQYF. In DNA, the CDR3 is TGTGCCAGCAGTGAGGGCGGGGTCGTCGGCTGGGAGACCCAGTACTTC.

The genes are TRBV6-5 and TRBJ2-7; no clear D. The CDR3 length is 14 residues. Germline V gene sequence: CDR1 MNHEY, CDR2 SVGAGI. V dropped 0 bases and J dropped 4 bases, with 10 bases sitting between them. The CDR3 spells CASSYSYSLYEQYF. The CDR3, as DNA: TGTGCCAGCAGTTACTCTTACTCCTTATACGAGCAGTACTTC.

The chain links TRBV4-1 to TRBJ2-1, with a possible D match to TRBD2 (5 bases). The germline V gene has CDR1 MGHRA and CDR2 YSYEKL. The length of the CDR3 is 13 residues. V lost 6 bases and J lost 8, with 14 bases in between. For the CDR3, the DNA is TGCGCCAGCAGAAAGGCTAGCCTCGATGAGCAGTTCTTC. Translation gives CASRKASLDEQFF.

V is TRBV7-9 and J is TRBJ2-3; 7 bases agree with TRBD1. The germline gives CDR1 SEHNR, CDR2 FQNEAQ (reference sequence). The V gene end was trimmed by 7 bases and the J gene end by 2 bases; junction bases not matched to a gene: 9. The CDR3 length is 15 residues. This CDR3 is CASIHRGDYTDTQYF. In nucleotides, the CDR3 is TGTGCCAGCATTCACAGGGGCGATTACACAGATACGCAGTATTTT.

The chain joins TRBV19 to TRBJ2-3, with no clear D. Between the trimmed V and J ends, which lost 7 bases and 6 bases, there was a span of 14 bases. CDR3 length equals 13 residues. Germline assignment: CDR1 LNHDA and CDR2 SQIVND (reference sequence). The CDR3 is CASTAGWADTQYF. DNA for the CDR3: TGTGCCAGTACGGCAGGATGGGCTGATACGCAGTATTTT.